The clone carrying this T cell receptor (beta chain) appeared a single time. The data were taken from a study of shared clonotypes between healthy human individuals. There are 14 residues in the CDR3. Germline lookup yields CDR1 MRHNA and CDR2 SNTAGT. The germline V and J ends were trimmed by 6 bases and 0 bases, with 10 bases remaining between them. Assay: immunoSEQ multiplex PCR; the TCRdb copy retains only in-frame clones and omits some. The sample shows approximately 1,500,000 clones, 95% to 99% of them seen only once. The chain combines TRBV6-4 with TRBJ2-3; D may be TRBD1 (5 bases). The receptor was isolated from a man aged 25-45 years in good health. The sample comprised naive CD4+ T cells sorted from blood. As to subset: CD45RA+ positively selected. CDR3 DNA: TGTGCCAGCAGCGCGACAGTTAGCACAGATACGCAGTATTTT. Protein: CASSATVSTDTQYF.